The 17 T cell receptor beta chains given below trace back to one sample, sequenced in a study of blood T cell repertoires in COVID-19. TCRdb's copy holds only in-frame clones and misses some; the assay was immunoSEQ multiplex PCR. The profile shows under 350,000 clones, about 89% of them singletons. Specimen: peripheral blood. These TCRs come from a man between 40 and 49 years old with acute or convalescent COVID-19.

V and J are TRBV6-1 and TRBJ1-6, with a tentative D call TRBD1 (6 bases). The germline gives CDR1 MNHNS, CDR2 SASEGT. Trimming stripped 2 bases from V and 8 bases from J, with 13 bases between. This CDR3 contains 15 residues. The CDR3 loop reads CASSEMRAGDSPLHF. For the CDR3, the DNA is TGTGCCAGCAGTGAAATGAGGGCAGGGGATTCACCCCTCCACTTT.

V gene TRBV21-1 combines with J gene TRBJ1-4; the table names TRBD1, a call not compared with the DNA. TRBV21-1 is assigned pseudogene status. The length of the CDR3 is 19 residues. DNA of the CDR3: TGTGCCAGCAGCAAAGATGGGACAGGGGGCGATGCAACTAATGAAAAACTGTTTTTT. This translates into CASSKDGTGGDATNEKLFF.

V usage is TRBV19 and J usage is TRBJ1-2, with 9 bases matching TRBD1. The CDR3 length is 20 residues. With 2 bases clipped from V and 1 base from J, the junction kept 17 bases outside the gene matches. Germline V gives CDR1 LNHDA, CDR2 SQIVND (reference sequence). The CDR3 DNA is TGTGCCAGTAGTATAACCGGACAGGGGACTACGCCCCGACTTAACTATGGCTACACCTTC. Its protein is CASSITGQGTTPRLNYGYTF.

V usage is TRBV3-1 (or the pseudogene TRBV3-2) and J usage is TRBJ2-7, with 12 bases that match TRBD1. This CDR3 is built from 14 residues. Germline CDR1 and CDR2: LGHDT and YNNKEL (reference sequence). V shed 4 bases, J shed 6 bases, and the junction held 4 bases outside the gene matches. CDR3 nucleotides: TGTGCCAGCAGCCCCCGGGACAGGGGGCGCGAGCAGTACTTC. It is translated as CASSPRDRGREQYF.

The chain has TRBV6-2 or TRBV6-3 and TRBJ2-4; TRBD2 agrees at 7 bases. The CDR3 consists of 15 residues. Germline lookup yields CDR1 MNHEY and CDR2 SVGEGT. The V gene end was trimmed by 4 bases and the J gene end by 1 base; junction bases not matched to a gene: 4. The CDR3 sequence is CASSWTSWAKNIQYF. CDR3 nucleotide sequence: TGTGCCAGCAGTTGGACTAGTTGGGCCAAAAACATTCAGTACTTC.

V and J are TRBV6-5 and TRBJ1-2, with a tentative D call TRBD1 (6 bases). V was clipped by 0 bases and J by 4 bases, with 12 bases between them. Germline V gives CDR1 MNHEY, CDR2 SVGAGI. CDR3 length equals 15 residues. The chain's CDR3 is CASSYSITGPYGYTF. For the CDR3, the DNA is TGTGCCAGCAGTTACTCGATCACAGGGCCCTATGGCTACACCTTC.

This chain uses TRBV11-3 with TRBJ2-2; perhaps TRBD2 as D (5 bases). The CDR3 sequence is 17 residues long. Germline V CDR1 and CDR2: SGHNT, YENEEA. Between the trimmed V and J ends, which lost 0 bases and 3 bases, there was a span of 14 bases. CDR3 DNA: TGTGCCAGCAGCTTAGATGAGGGCCCCGGGGACACCGGGGAGCTGTTTTTT. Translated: CASSLDEGPGDTGELFF.

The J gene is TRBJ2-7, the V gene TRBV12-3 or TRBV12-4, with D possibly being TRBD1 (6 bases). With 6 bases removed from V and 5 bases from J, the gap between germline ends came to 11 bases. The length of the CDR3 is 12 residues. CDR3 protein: CASREQGHEQYF. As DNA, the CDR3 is TGTGCCAGCAGAGAACAGGGCCACGAGCAGTACTTC.

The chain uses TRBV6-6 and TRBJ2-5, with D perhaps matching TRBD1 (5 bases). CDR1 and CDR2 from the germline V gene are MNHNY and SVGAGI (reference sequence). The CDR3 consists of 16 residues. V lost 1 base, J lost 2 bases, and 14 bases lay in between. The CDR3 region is CASSYLAGNPQETQYF. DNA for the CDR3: TGTGCCAGCAGTTACTTGGCAGGGAACCCACAAGAGACCCAGTACTTC.

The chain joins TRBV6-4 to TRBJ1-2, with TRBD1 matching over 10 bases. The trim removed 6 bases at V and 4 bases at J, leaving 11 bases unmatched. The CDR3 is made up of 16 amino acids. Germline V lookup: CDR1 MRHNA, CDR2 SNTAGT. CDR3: CASRETSTGGGYGYTF. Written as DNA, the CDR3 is TGTGCCAGCAGGGAGACCTCGACAGGGGGCGGCTATGGCTACACCTTC.

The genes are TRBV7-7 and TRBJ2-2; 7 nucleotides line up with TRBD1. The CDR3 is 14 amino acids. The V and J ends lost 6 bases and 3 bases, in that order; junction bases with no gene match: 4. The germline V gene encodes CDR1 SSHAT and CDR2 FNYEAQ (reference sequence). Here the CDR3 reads CASSEGAYTGELFF. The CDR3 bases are TGTGCCAGCAGTGAGGGGGCTTACACCGGGGAGCTGTTTTTT.

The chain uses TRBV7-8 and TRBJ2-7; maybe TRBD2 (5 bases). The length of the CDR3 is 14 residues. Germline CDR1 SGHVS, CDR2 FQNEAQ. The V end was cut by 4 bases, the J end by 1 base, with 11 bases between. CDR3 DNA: TGTGCCAGCAGCTCACCGGGAAGATCCTACGAGCAGTACTTC. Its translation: CASSSPGRSYEQYF.

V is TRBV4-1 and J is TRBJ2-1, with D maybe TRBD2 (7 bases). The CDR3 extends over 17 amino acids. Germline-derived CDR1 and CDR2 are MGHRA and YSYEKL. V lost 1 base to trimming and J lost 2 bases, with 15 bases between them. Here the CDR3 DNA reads TGCGCCAGCAGCCAAGCCCCGGTAGGGGGGGCCTACAATGAGCAGTTCTTC. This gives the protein CASSQAPVGGAYNEQFF.

The CDR3 coding sequence is TGTGCCAGCAGCTCGCTAGGATCCTACAATGAGCAGTTCTTC. Residues: CASSSLGSYNEQFF. The chain recombines TRBV7-8 with TRBJ2-1; no reliable D call. This CDR3 spans 14 amino acids. From germline, CDR1 is SGHVS and CDR2 FQNEAQ. V was pared by 4 bases and J by 1 base, with 8 bases between.

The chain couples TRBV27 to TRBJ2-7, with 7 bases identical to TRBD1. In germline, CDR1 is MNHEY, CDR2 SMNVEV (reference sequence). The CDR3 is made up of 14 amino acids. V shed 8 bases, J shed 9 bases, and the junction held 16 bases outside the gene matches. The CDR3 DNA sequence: TGTGCCAGCGCAGTGACGAGGGGGCCCCTGTGGCAGTACTTC. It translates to CASAVTRGPLWQYF.

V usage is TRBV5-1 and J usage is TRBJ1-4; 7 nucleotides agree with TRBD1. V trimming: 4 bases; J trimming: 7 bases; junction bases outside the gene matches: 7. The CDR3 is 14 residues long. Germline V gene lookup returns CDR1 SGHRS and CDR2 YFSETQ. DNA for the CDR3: TGCGCCAGCAGCGGCCAGGGGGGCCCTGAAAAACTGTTTTTT. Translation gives CASSGQGGPEKLFF.

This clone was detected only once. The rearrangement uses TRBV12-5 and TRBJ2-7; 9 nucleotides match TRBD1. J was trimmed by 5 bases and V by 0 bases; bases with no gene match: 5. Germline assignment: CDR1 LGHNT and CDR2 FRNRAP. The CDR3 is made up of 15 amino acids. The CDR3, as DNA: TGTGCTAGTGGTTTGGTCCGGACAGGGGTTAACGAGCAGTACTTC. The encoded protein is CASGLVRTGVNEQYF.